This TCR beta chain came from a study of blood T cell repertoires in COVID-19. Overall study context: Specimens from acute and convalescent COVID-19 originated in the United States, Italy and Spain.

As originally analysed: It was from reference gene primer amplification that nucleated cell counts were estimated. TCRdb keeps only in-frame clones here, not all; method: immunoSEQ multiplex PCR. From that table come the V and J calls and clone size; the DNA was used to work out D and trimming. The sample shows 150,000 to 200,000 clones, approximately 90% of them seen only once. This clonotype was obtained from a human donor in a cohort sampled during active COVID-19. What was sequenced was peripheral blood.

CDR3 sequence reads: CASRVQGLGGYTF. CDR3 nucleotides: TGTGCCAGCAGGGTACAGGGGTTGGGTGGCTACACCTTC. The rearrangement joins TRBV28 to TRBJ1-2; 7 nucleotides agree with TRBD1. Germline loops: CDR1 MDHEN, CDR2 SYDVKM. The CDR3 sequence is 13 residues long. V shed 6 bases and J 7 bases; nucleotides not matched to a gene: 8.